This T cell receptor (beta chain) was captured in a study of cytomegalovirus exposure and HLA in healthy donors. Germline lookup yields CDR1 GTSNPN and CDR2 SVGIG (reference sequence). Trimming removed 5 bases from V and 7 bases from J; junction bases left unmatched: 1. The CDR3 has 11 residues. Primers for the PCR totalled 60 Vbeta and 13 Jbeta. Some clones are missing from TCRdb's copy, which holds only in-frame ones; the method was immunoSEQ multiplex PCR. The data show about 160,000 clones, 65% to 85% seen once. This receptor was identified in a man aged 50 or older in good health and CMV-seropositive. The rearrangement joins TRBV30 to TRBJ1-3; TRBD1 matches 8 bases. Sequencing was carried out using PBMCs. The DNA of the CDR3 is TGTGCCTGGCGGACAGGGAACACCATATATTTT. Encoded protein: CAWRTGNTIYF.